Sequencing of this TCR beta chain was carried out in a study of Ad26.COV2.S vaccination and SARS-CoV-2 variants. Whole-study context: Participants got Ad26.COV2.S intramuscularly, once or twice 56 days apart. Study outcomes and limitations: Spike-specific CD8+ and CD4+ T cell responses reportedly showed substantial breadth after vaccination.

CDR1 and CDR2 from the germline V gene are SEHNR and FQNEAQ (reference sequence). CDR3 length: 18 amino acids. Trimming cost V 0 bases and J 3 bases, with 15 bases left between them. This clone occurred once. Its antigen is as yet unknown. Described treatment: over 15 received Ad26.COV2.S at low or high dose, single or two shots; about 5 received placebo; per-sample allocation not given. Day 63 after the first vaccine or placebo injection was the time point for sampling. Cohort 1b enrolled adults aged 18-55 years in Boston. An Ad26 vector expressing Wuhan-strain SARS-CoV-2 spike served as the vaccine. Produced via immunoSEQ multiplex PCR; TCRdb's table is partial and in-frame only. There are some 420,000 clones in the sample; around nine tenths occur only once, and 3.6% lies in the top ten.

Sequencing was performed on peripheral blood, taken in a trial of Ad26.COV2.S vaccine versus placebo. The chain has TRBV7-9 and TRBJ2-6; D remains ambiguous. The source is a person aged 18-65 years who received the Ad26.COV2.S COVID-19 vaccine or a placebo. CDR3 region: CASSLASGWVNGANVLTF. The CDR3 DNA is TGTGCCAGCAGCTTAGCCTCGGGTTGGGTTAATGGGGCCAACGTCCTGACTTTC.